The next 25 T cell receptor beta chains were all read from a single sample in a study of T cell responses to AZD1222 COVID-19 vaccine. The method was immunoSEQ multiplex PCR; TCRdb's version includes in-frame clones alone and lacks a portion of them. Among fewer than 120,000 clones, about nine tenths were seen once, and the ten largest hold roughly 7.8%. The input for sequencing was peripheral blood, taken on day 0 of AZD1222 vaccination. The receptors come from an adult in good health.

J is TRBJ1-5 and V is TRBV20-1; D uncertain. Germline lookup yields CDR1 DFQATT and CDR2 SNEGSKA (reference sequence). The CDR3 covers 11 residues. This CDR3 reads CSGGSQQPQHF. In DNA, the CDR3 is TGCAGCGGTGGCAGTCAGCAGCCCCAGCATTTT.

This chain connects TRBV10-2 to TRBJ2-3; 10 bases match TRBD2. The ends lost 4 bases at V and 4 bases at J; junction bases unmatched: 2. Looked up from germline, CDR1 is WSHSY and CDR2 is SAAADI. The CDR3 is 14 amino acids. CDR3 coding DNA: TGCGCCAGCAGTGGTCTAGCGGGAGCAGATACGCAGTATTTT. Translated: CASSGLAGADTQYF.

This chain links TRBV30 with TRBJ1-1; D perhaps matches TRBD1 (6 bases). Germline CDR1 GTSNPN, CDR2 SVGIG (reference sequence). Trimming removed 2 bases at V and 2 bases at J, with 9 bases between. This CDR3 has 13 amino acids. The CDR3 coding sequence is TGTGCCTGGAGTCGACAGGAAAACACTGAAGCTTTCTTT. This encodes CAWSRQENTEAFF.

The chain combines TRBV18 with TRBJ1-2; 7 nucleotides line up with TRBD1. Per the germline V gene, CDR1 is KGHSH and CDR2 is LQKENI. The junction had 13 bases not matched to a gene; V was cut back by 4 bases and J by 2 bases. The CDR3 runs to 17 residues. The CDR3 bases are TGTGCCAGCTCACAAGCGGGACAGACTATCGCAAACTATGGCTACACCTTC. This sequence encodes CASSQAGQTIANYGYTF.

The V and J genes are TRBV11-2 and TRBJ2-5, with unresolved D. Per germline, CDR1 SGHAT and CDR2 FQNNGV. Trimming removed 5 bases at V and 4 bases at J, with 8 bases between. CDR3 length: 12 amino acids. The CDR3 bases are TGTGCCAGCAGCCCTCGTCCAGAGACCCAGTACTTC. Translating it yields CASSPRPETQYF.

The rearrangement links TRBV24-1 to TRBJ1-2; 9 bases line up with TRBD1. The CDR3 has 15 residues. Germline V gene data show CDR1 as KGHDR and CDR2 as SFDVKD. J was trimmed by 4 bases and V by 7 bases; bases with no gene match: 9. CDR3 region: CATRANRGRGYGYTF. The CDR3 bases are TGTGCCACCAGAGCAAACAGGGGGCGAGGCTATGGCTACACCTTC.

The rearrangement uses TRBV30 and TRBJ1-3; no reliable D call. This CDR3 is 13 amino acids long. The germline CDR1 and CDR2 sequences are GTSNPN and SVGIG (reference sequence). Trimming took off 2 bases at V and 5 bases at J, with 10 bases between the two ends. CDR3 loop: CAWSPPWRNTIYF. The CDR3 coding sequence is TGTGCCTGGAGTCCCCCATGGAGAAACACCATATATTTT. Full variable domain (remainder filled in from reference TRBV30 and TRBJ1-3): SQTIHQWPATLVQPVGSPLSLECTVEGTSNPNLYWYRQAAGRGLQLLFYSVGIGQISSEVPQNLSASRPQDRQFILSSKKLLLSDSGFYLCAWSPPWRNTIYFGEGSWLTVV.

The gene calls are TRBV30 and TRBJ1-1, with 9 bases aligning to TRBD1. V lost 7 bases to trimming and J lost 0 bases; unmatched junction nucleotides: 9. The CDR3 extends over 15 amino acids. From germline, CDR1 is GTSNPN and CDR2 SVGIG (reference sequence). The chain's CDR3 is CASRRDRALNTEAFF. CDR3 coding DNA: TGTGCCTCAAGGCGGGACAGGGCCTTGAACACTGAAGCTTTCTTT. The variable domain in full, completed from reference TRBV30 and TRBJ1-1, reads SQTIHQWPATLVQPVGSPLSLECTVEGTSNPNLYWYRQAAGRGLQLLFYSVGIGQISSEVPQNLSASRPQDRQFILSSKKLLLSDSGFYLCASRRDRALNTEAFFGQGTRLTVV.

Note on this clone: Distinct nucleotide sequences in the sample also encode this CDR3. CDR3 in amino acids: CASSLNRNTEAFF. DNA for the CDR3: TGTGCCAGCAGTTTAAATAGGAACACTGAAGCTTTCTTT. The chain has TRBV28 and TRBJ1-1; no clear D. The CDR3 contains 13 residues. Per germline, CDR1 MDHEN and CDR2 SYDVKM. Trimming took off 2 bases at V and 1 base at J, with 5 bases between the two ends.

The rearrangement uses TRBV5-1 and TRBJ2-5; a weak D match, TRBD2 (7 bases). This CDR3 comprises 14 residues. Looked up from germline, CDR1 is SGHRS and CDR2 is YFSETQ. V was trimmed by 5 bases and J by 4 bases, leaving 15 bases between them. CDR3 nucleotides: TGCGCCAGCAGTAAGGGGGGGACGGGAGAGACCCAGTACTTC. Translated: CASSKGGTGETQYF.

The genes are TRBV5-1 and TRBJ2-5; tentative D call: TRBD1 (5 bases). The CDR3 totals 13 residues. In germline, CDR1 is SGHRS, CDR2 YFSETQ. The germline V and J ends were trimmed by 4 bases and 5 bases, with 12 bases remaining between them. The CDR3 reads CASSDGARETQYF. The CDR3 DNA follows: TGCGCCAGCAGCGATGGGGCGCGGGAGACCCAGTACTTC.

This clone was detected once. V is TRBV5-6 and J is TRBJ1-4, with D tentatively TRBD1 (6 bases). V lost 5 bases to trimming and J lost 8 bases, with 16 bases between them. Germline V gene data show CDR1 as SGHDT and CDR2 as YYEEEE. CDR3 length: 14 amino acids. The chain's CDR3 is CASSRDRMREKLFF. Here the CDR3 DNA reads TGTGCCAGCAGTCGCGACAGGATGAGGGAAAAACTGTTTTTT.

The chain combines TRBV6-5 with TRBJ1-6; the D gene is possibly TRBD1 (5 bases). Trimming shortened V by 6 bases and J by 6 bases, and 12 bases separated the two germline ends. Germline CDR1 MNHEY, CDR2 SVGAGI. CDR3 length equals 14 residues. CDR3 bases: TGTGCCAGCAGATCCGGGACTCTTAATTCACCCCTCCACTTT. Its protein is CASRSGTLNSPLHF.

The CDR3 sequence: CASSVEQLGDTEAFF. The CDR3 nucleotides are TGTGCCAGCAGCGTAGAACAACTGGGGGACACTGAAGCTTTCTTT. J is TRBJ1-1 and V is TRBV9; the D gene is possibly TRBD1 (5 bases). CDR1 and CDR2 (germline): SGDLS, YYNGEE. The CDR3 is 15 amino acids. V gave up 0 bases and J gave up 3 bases, with 12 bases separating them.

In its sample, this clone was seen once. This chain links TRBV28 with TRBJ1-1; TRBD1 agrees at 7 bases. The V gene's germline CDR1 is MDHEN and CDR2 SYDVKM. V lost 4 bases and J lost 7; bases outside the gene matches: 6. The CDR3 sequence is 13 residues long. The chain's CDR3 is CASSSGDRDEAFF. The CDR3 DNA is TGTGCCAGCAGTTCAGGAGACAGGGATGAAGCTTTCTTT.

As DNA, the CDR3 is TGTGCCAGCAGTGTGGGACTAGCGGGATTCTACGAGCAGTACTTC. Its protein is CASSVGLAGFYEQYF. The chain employs TRBV14 and TRBJ2-7, with TRBD2 matching 13 bases. From germline, CDR1 is SGHDN and CDR2 FVKESK. This CDR3 comprises 15 residues. Trimming removed 6 bases from V and 3 bases from J; junction bases left unmatched: 5.

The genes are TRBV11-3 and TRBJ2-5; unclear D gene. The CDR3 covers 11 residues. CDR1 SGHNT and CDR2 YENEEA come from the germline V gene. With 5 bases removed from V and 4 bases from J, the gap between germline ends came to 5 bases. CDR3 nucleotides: TGTGCCAGCAGCCGCGCAGAGACCCAGTACTTC. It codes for CASSRAETQYF.

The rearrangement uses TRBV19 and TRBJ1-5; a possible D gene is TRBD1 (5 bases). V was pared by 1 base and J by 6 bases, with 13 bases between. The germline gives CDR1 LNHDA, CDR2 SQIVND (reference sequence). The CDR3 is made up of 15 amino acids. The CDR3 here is CASSIVPGGGQPQHF. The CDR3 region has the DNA TGTGCCAGTAGTATAGTTCCCGGGGGAGGTCAGCCCCAGCATTTT.

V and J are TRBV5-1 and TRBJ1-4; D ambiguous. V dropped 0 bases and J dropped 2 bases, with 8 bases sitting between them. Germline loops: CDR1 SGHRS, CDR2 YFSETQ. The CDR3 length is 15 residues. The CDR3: CASSLEGGTNEKLFF. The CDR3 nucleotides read TGCGCCAGCAGCTTGGAGGGTGGTACTAATGAAAAACTGTTTTTT.

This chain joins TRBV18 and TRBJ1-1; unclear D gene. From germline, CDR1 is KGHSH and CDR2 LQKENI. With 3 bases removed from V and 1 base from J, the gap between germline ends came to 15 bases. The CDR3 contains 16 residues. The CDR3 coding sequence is TGTGCCAGCTCACCCCCATCGGCTCGACAGAACACTGAAGCTTTCTTT. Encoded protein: CASSPPSARQNTEAFF.

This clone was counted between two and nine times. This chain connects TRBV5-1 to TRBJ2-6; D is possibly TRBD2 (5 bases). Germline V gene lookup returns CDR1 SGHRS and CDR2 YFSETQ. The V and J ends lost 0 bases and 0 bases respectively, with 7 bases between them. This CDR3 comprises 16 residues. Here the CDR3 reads CASSLGGSSGANVLTF. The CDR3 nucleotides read TGCGCCAGCAGCTTGGGAGGGAGCTCTGGGGCCAACGTCCTGACTTTC.

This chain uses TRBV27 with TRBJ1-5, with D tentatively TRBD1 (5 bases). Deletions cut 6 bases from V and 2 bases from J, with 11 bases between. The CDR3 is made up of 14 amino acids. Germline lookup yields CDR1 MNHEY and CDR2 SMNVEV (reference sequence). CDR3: CASRSRVGNQPQHF. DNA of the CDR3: TGTGCCAGCAGAAGCAGGGTAGGCAATCAGCCCCAGCATTTT.

This CDR3 reads CASSPGAYNEQFF. In nucleotides, the CDR3 is TGTGCCAGCAGCCCGGGAGCCTACAATGAGCAGTTCTTC. The rearrangement links TRBV9 to TRBJ2-1; perhaps TRBD2 as D (6 bases). Between the trimmed V and J ends, which lost 4 bases and 2 bases, there was a span of 7 bases. Germline CDR1 and CDR2: SGDLS and YYNGEE. The CDR3 contains 13 residues.

In DNA form, the CDR3 reads TGTGCCAGCAGTGAGGGGTTGGGTAACATTCAGTACTTC. This codes for CASSEGLGNIQYF. This chain joins TRBV28 and TRBJ2-4, with D perhaps TRBD1 or TRBD2 (5 bases each). Germline CDR1 reads MDHEN; CDR2 reads SYDVKM. The CDR3 is 13 residues long. V was pared by 5 bases and J by 7 bases, with 12 bases between.

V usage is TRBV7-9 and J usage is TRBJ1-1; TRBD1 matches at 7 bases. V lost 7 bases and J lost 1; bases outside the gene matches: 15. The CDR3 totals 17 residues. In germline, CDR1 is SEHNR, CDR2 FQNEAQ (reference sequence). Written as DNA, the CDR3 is TGTGCCAGCACCGTAGTCGGGACAGCTTGGGGGAACACTGAAGCTTTCTTT. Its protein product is CASTVVGTAWGNTEAFF.